The entry that follows covers one T cell receptor (beta chain) sequence. For the second PCR, which ran for roughly 6 to 12 cycles, a sample-barcoded 5' primer and a J-beta primer mix were used. TCRdb re-called the 5' RACE reads with MiXCR, one entry per CDR3 protein. The sample includes over 1,500,000 distinct CDR3 sequences, about 50% of them seen just once. This sample is drawn from a study of blood T cells in healthy people across ages. This receptor was taken from a woman aged 40 to 50 in good health. The sequencing sample was made of blood.

The CDR3 sequence: CASSSPVEVYNEQFF. The CDR3, as DNA: TGTGCCAGCAGCTCCCCCGTGGAGGTCTACAATGAGCAGTTCTTC. The chain links TRBV7-2 to TRBJ2-1; a weak D match, TRBD2 (5 bases). This CDR3 contains 15 residues. V gave up 4 bases and J gave up 3 bases, with 13 bases separating them. Germline V gene sequence: CDR1 SGHTA, CDR2 FQGNSA.